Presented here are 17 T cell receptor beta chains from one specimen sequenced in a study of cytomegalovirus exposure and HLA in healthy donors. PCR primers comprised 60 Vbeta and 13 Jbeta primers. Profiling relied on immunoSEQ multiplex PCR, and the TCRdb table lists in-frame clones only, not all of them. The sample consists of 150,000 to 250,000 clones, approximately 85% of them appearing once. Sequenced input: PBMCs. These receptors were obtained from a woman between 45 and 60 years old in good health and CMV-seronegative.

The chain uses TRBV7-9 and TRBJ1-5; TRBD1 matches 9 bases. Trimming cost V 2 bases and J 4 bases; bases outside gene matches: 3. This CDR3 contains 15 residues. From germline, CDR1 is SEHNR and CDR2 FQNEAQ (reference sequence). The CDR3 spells CASSLQTGGNQPQHF. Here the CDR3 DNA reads TGTGCCAGCAGCTTACAGACAGGGGGGAATCAGCCCCAGCATTTT.

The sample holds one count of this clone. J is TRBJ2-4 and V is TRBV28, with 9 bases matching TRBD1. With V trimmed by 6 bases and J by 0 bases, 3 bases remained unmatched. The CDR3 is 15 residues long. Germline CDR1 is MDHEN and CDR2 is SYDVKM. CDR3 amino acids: CASRGTGRAKNIQYF. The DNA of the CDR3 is TGTGCCAGCAGAGGGACAGGGCGAGCCAAAAACATTCAGTACTTC.

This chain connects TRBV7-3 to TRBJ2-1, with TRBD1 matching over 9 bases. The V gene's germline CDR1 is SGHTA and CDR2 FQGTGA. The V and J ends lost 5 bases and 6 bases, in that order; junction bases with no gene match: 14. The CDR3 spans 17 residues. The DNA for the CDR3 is TGTGCCAGCAGCCCCCAAGCCGGGACAGGGAAGTTCAATGAGCAGTTCTTC. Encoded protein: CASSPQAGTGKFNEQFF.

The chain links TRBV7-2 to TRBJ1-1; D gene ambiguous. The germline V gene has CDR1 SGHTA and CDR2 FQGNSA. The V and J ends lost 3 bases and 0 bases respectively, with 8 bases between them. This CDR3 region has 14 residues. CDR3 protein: CASSFHGMNTEAFF. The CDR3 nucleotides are TGTGCCAGCAGCTTCCACGGGATGAACACTGAAGCTTTCTTT.

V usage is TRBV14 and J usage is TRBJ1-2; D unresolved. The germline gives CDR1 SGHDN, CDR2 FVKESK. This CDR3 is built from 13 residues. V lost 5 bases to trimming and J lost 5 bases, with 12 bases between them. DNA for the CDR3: TGTGCCAGCAGCTCCGGCGCGACTTATGGCTACACCTTC. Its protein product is CASSSGATYGYTF.

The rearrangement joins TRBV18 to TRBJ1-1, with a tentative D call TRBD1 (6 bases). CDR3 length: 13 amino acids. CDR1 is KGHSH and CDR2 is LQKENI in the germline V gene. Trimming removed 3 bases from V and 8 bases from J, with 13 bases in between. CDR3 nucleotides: TGTGCCAGCTCACCGGGGGCAGGGGACGAAGCTTTCTTT. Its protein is CASSPGAGDEAFF.

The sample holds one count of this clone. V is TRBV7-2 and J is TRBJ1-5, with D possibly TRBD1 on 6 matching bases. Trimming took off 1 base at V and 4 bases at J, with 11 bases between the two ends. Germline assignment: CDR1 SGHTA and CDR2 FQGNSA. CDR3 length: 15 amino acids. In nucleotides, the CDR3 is TGTGCCAGCAGCTTAGGGACAGTCAAGAATCAGCCCCAGCATTTT. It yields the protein CASSLGTVKNQPQHF.

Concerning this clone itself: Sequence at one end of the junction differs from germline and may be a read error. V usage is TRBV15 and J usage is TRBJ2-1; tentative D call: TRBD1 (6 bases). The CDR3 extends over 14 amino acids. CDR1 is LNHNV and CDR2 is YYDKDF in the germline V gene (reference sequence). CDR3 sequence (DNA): TGTGCCACCAGCCGAGAGGCCAGGGGTAATGAGCAGTTCTTC. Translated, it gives CATSREARGNEQFF.

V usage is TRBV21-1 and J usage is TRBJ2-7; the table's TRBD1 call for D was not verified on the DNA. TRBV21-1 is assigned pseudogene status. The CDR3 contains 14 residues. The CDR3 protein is CASTTRTGPYEQYF. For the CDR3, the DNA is TGTGCCAGCACCACACGGACAGGGCCCTACGAGCAGTACTTC.

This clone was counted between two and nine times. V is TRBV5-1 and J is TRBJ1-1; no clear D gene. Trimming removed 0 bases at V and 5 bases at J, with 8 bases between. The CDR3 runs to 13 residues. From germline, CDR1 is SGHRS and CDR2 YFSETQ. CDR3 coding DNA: TGCGCCAGCAGCTTGGAACTATGGACTGAAGCTTTCTTT. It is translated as CASSLELWTEAFF.

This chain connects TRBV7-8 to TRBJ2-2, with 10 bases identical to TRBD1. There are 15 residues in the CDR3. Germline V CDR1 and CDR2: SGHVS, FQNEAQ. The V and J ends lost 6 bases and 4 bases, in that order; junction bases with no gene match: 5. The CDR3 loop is CASRPGQGFTGELFF. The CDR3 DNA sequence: TGTGCCAGCAGGCCGGGACAGGGGTTCACCGGGGAGCTGTTTTTT. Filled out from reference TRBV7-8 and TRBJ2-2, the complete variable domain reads GAGVSQSPRYKVAKRGQDVALRCDPISGHVSLFWYQQALGQGPEFLTYFQNEAQLDKSGLPSDRFFAERPEGSVSTLKIQRTQQEDSAVYLCASRPGQGFTGELFFGEGSRLTVL.

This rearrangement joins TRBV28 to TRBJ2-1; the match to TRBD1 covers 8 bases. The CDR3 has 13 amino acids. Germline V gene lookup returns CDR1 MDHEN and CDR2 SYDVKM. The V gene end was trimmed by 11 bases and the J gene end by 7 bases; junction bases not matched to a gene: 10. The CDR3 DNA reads TGTGCCTCTACAGGGGGGTTAGTTAATGAGCAGTTCTTC. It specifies CASTGGLVNEQFF.

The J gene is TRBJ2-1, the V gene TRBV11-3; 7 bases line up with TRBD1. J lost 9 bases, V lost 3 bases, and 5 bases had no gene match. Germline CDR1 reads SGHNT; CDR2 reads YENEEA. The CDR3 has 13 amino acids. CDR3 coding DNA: TGTGCCAGCAGCTTTGGGACAGCAGGTGAGCAGTTCTTC. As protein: CASSFGTAGEQFF.

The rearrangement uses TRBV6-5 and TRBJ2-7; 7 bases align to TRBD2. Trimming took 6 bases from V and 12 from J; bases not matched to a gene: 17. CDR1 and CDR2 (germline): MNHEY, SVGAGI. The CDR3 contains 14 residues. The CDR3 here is CASRGALAPGGWYF. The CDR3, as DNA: TGTGCCAGCAGGGGTGCCTTAGCGCCGGGGGGTTGGTACTTC.

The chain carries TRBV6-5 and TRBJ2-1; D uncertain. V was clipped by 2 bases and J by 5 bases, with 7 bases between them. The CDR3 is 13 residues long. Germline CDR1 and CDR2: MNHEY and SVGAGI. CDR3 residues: CASSYRLHNEQFF. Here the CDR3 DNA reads TGTGCCAGCAGTTACAGACTCCACAATGAGCAGTTCTTC.

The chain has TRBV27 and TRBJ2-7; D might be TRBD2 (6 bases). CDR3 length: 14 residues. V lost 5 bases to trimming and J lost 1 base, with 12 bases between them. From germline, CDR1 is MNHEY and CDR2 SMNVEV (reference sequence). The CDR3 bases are TGTGCCAGCAGTAACCATGGGACTTCCTACGAGCAGTACTTC. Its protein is CASSNHGTSYEQYF.

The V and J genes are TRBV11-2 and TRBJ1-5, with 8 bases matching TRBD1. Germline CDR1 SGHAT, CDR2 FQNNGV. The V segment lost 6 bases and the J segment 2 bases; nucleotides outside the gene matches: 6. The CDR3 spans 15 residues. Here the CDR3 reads CASSIQGGGNQPQHF. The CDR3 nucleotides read TGTGCCAGCAGTATACAGGGGGGAGGCAATCAGCCCCAGCATTTT.